A selection of T cell receptor beta chains follows, all from one sample in a study of blood T cells in healthy people across ages. TCRdb reprocessed the 5' RACE reads via MiXCR and lists one record per CDR3 protein. Counted here are just under 750,000 distinct CDR3 sequences, approximately 21% occurring once; the ten biggest clones make up under 25%. Sequenced material: blood. The receptors come from a man between 70 and 80 years old in good health. Each CDR3 is given with its conserved first and last residue. D genes are given only for firm matches. Size tells how often a clone was seen (once, few, many) or the class of an expanded clone, and some rows leave it out.

size: -; V: TRBV7-6; D: -; J: TRBJ2-3; CDR3: CASTAATRTDTQYF; DNA: TGTGCCAGCACCGCAGCTACTCGCACAGATACGCAGTATTTT
size: few; V: TRBV5-8; D: -; J: TRBJ1-5; CDR3: CASSLYMEQGLHQPQHF; DNA: TGTGCCAGCAGCTTGTATATGGAACAGGGCTTGCATCAGCCCCAGCATTTT
size: -; V: TRBV28; D: -; J: TRBJ1-3; CDR3: CASSRPPHVRSGNTIYF; DNA: TGTGCCAGCAGTCGACCCCCACACGTACGCTCTGGAAACACCATATATTTT
size: -; V: TRBV24-1; D: -; J: TRBJ1-2; CDR3: CATSDVVYGYTF; DNA: TGTGCCACCAGTGATGTGGTGTATGGCTACACCTTC
size: few; V: TRBV12-3/TRBV12-4; D: TRBD1; J: TRBJ1-5; CDR3: CASMESDRGNQPQHF; DNA: TGTGCCAGCATGGAGTCCGACAGGGGTAATCAGCCCCAGCATTTT
size: -; V: TRBV2; D: -; J: TRBJ1-6; CDR3: CASSRTEYPNSPLHF; DNA: TGTGCCAGCAGTCGGACGGAGTATCCTAACTCACCCCTCCACTTT
size: few; V: TRBV5-1; D: TRBD1; J: TRBJ1-2; CDR3: CASRPTPGQSLHGYTF; DNA: TGCGCCAGCAGACCAACACCGGGACAGAGTCTTCATGGCTACACCTTC
size: -; V: TRBV20-1; D: TRBD1; J: TRBJ1-4; CDR3: CSALLPGTGINEKLFF; DNA: TGCAGTGCGCTTCTTCCCGGGACAGGGATTAATGAAAAACTGTTTTTT
size: -; V: TRBV6-6; D: -; J: TRBJ1-6; CDR3: CASSYSSGANSPLHF; DNA: TGTGCCAGCAGTTACTCTTCAGGAGCCAATTCACCCCTCCACTTT
size: -; V: TRBV12-5; D: -; J: TRBJ2-1; CDR3: CASGFRNREQFF; DNA: TGTGCTAGTGGTTTTAGGAATCGAGAGCAGTTCTTC
size: -; V: TRBV7-2; D: -; J: TRBJ2-1; CDR3: CASSLMSPTDDEQFF; DNA: TGTGCCAGCAGCTTAATGTCCCCAACGGACGATGAGCAGTTCTTC
size: few; V: TRBV3-1; D: TRBD1; J: TRBJ1-2; CDR3: CASSQPGTGNYGYTF; DNA: TGTGCCAGCAGCCAACCCGGGACAGGGAACTATGGCTACACCTTC
size: -; V: TRBV7-6; D: TRBD2; J: TRBJ2-7; CDR3: CASSLTASGGISYEQYF; DNA: TGTGCCAGCAGCTTGACCGCTAGCGGGGGAATTTCCTACGAGCAGTACTTC
size: many; V: TRBV7-2; D: TRBD2; J: TRBJ2-3; CDR3: CASSLYSGLAGAFVADTQYF; DNA: TGTGCCAGCAGCTTATATTCCGGACTAGCGGGGGCCTTTGTCGCAGATACGCAGTATTTT
size: -; V: TRBV6-5; D: TRBD1; J: TRBJ1-3; CDR3: CASSRGTGDVSGNTIYF; DNA: TGTGCCAGCAGTCGCGGGACAGGGGATGTGTCTGGAAACACCATATATTTT
size: -; V: TRBV9; D: TRBD1; J: TRBJ1-4; CDR3: CASSPRTGEAEKLFF; DNA: TGTGCCAGCAGCCCACGGACAGGGGAGGCTGAAAAACTGTTTTTT